The clone carrying this T cell receptor (beta chain) came up a few times. The time point was: pre-sensitization, week 0. Treatment specified: therapeutic diphenylcyclopropenone sensitization with weekly scalp DPC. Prior to each patch test being applied, blood was drawn. Per the original methods: Ranging from roughly 20,000 to 750,000, TCR counts per sample had a median value of about 96,000. TCRdb re-called the RACE reads through MiXCR, storing one row per CDR3 protein. The V and J calls shown here were made by TCRdb, not taken from the authors' results. The sample includes around 330,000 distinct CDR3 sequences, about 5% of them seen just once. The data are from a study of human T cells and chemical hapten exposure. As for the study in general: For the roughly 26-week duration of the study, patients were given weekly doses of diphenylcyclopropenone on the scalp. Patch tests of 0.01% DPC on the upper back were read at 6 days.

This TCR was recovered from a woman younger than 35 with alopecia areata. Some clones in this sample may be carry-over from other donors' samples. The sample was whole blood, taken in connection with sensitization to the hapten diphenylcyclopropenone (DPC).

DNA for the CDR3: TGTGCCAGCAGTTTAGGGGCATGGGGAAAGGATGAGCAGTACTTC. Its protein product is CASSLGAWGKDEQYF. This sequence joins TRBV12-3 or TRBV12-4 and TRBJ2-7; no definite D call. This CDR3 contains 15 residues. V was cut by 1 base and J by 7 bases, with 17 bases left in between.